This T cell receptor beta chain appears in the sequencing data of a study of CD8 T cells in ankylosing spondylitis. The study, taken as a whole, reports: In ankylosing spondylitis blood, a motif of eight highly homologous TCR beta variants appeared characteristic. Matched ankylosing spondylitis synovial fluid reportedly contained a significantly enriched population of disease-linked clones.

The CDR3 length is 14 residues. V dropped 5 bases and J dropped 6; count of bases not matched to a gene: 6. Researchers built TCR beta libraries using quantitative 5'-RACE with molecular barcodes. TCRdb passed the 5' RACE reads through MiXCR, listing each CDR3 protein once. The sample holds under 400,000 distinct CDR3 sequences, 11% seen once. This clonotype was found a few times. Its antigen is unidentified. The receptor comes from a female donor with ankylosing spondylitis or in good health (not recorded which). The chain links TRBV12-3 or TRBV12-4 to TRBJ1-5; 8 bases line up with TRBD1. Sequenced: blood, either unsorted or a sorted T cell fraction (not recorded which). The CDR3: CASSTTGVIQPQHF. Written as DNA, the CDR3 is TGTGCCAGCAGTACGACAGGGGTAATTCAGCCCCAGCATTTT.